Sequencing of this T cell receptor (beta chain) was carried out in a study of blood T cells in healthy people across ages. A J-beta primer mix and a sample-barcoded 5' primer were used in a second PCR of about 7 to 12 cycles. TCRdb reanalysed the 5' RACE reads using MiXCR and keeps one entry per CDR3 protein. The sample records 800,000 to 950,000 distinct CDR3 sequences, about 28% being singletons. The same specimen was also included in a second study, on T cells of mothers and their children.

Sequenced material: blood. The TCR sequence derives from a woman in her thirties or forties in good health.

The CDR3 reads CASSLMIGELFF. As DNA, the CDR3 is TGTGCCAGCAGCTTAATGATCGGGGAGCTGTTTTTT. The chain couples TRBV11-2 to TRBJ2-2; no clear D gene. V dropped 2 bases and J dropped 7 bases, with 5 bases sitting between them. This CDR3 is 12 amino acids long. CDR1 SGHAT and CDR2 FQNNGV come from the germline V gene.